This passage covers 9 T cell receptor beta chains from one sample sequenced in a study of T-cell memory formation after mild COVID-19. TCRdb passed the 5' RACE reads through MiXCR, listing each CDR3 protein once. Here the sample spans fewer than 450,000 distinct CDR3 sequences, around a fifth being singletons. Sequences were obtained from PBMCs or a T cell subset sorted from them (not recorded which). The receptors derive from an adult woman who had mild COVID-19 (a few samples of this study predate the infection). Cell type and time point are not known.

This chain connects TRBV9 to TRBJ2-1; D gene unclear. Trimming took 0 bases from V and 5 from J, leaving 12 bases between them. The CDR3 consists of 15 residues. Germline V gives CDR1 SGDLS, CDR2 YYNGEE. The CDR3, as DNA: TGTGCCAGCAGCGTAGCTACTAAGGGCCACAATGAGCAGTTCTTC. Translated: CASSVATKGHNEQFF.

This clonotype was picked up a small number of times. This sequence joins TRBV12-3 or TRBV12-4 and TRBJ2-1; no clear D gene. V was pared by 5 bases and J by 11 bases, with 13 bases between. The CDR3 consists of 12 residues. CDR3 nucleotides: TGTGCCAGCAGTCCCGAAAGGTACCAGCAGTTCTTC. As protein: CASSPERYQQFF.

The rearrangement links TRBV7-9 to TRBJ1-4; TRBD1 might be the D (5 bases). Germline lookup yields CDR1 SEHNR and CDR2 FQNEAQ (reference sequence). Trimming left V 5 bases short and J 5 bases short, with 12 bases between. CDR3 length equals 14 residues. The CDR3 nucleotides are TGTGCCAGCAGCCCAGGATGGACAAATGAAAAACTGTTTTTT. This translates into CASSPGWTNEKLFF.

The J gene is TRBJ2-1, the V gene TRBV7-9; D possibly matches TRBD1 or TRBD2 (5 bases each). CDR1 and CDR2 (germline): SEHNR, FQNEAQ (reference sequence). Trimming removed 0 bases from V and 7 bases from J, with 16 bases in between. This CDR3 is 16 amino acids long. CDR3 sequence (DNA): TGTGCCAGCAGCTTAGCGATAACCGGGACCCGAAATGAGCAGTTCTTC. Amino acid sequence: CASSLAITGTRNEQFF.

The genes are TRBV30 and TRBJ1-4; 8 bases match TRBD1. V shed 7 bases and J 6 bases; nucleotides not matched to a gene: 7. CDR1 GTSNPN and CDR2 SVGIG come from the germline V gene (reference sequence). The CDR3 consists of 13 residues. As DNA, the CDR3 is TGTGCCTCGGACAGGGAGGTCGATGAAAAACTGTTTTTT. This gives the protein CASDREVDEKLFF.

This rearrangement joins TRBV5-6 to TRBJ2-1; the match to TRBD1 covers 9 bases. After removal of 2 bases from V and 4 bases from J, the junction contained 13 bases not matched to a gene. This CDR3 is built from 18 residues. Per the germline V gene, CDR1 is SGHDT and CDR2 is YYEEEE. The CDR3 region has the DNA TGTGCCAGCAGCTTAAGGAGGTTTATCGGACAGGGGTACAATGAGCAGTTCTTC. This encodes CASSLRRFIGQGYNEQFF. The variable domain in full, completed from reference TRBV5-6 and TRBJ2-1, reads DAGVTQSPTHLIKTRGQQVTLRCSPKSGHDTVSWYQQALGQGPQFIFQYYEEEERQRGNFPDRFSGHQFPNYSSELNVNALLLGDSALYLCASSLRRFIGQGYNEQFFGPGTRLTVL.

This clonotype was observed a few times. The gene calls are TRBV7-9 and TRBJ2-7; TRBD1 might be the D (6 bases). The length of the CDR3 is 13 residues. Germline CDR1 SEHNR, CDR2 FQNEAQ (reference sequence). V was pared by 4 bases and J by 3 bases, with 10 bases between. CDR3 amino acids: CASSSGVLYEQYF. The CDR3 bases are TGTGCCAGCAGCTCAGGGGTCCTCTACGAGCAGTACTTC.

This clonotype came up a few times. The chain carries TRBV20-1 and TRBJ1-2; D uncertain. Trimming left V 1 base short and J 1 base short, with 10 bases between. CDR3 length equals 14 residues. CDR1 is DFQATT, CDR2 SNEGSKA, per germline (reference sequence). CDR3 nucleotide sequence: TGCAGTGCTAGAGTTCAGCGGGGTAACTATGGCTACACCTTC. Translated, it gives CSARVQRGNYGYTF.

This clonotype was detected only a few times. CDR3 coding DNA: TGCGCCAGCAGCCCAGGTCGTGGGACAACATCTAACTATGGCTACACCTTC. Translated, it gives CASSPGRGTTSNYGYTF. V and J are TRBV4-1 and TRBJ1-2, with TRBD1 as a possible D gene (6 bases). The V and J ends lost 4 bases and 0 bases respectively, with 18 bases between them. This CDR3 is 17 amino acids long. The V gene's germline CDR1 is MGHRA and CDR2 YSYEKL.